The 23 T cell receptor beta chains below come from one sample, sequenced in a study of blood T cell repertoires in COVID-19. Produced via immunoSEQ multiplex PCR; TCRdb's table is partial and in-frame only. Among under 400,000 clones listed, roughly 85% were seen once. The sequencing sample was made of PBMCs or T cells enriched from blood (not recorded which). These receptors originate from a woman aged 40-49 years with acute COVID-19.

V usage is TRBV28 and J usage is TRBJ1-2, with a weak D call TRBD1 (6 bases). Germline-derived CDR1 and CDR2 are MDHEN and SYDVKM. This CDR3 is built from 13 residues. The germline V and J ends were trimmed by 6 bases and 2 bases, with 10 bases remaining between them. The CDR3 spells CASRKTGNYGYTF. The CDR3 DNA sequence: TGTGCCAGCAGGAAAACAGGGAACTATGGCTACACCTTC.

This chain joins TRBV9 and TRBJ2-1; tentative D call: TRBD1 (5 bases). CDR1 is SGDLS, CDR2 YYNGEE, per germline. V dropped 0 bases and J dropped 3 bases, with 13 bases sitting between them. This CDR3 spans 16 amino acids. CDR3 in amino acids: CASSVDPQGHYNEQFF. The CDR3 nucleotides read TGTGCCAGCAGCGTAGACCCCCAGGGTCACTACAATGAGCAGTTCTTC.

In regard to this clone: The missing conserved phenylalanine or tryptophan at the end of this CDR3 makes a read error likely. Because the CDR3's place on the DNA is in doubt, the DNA is left out and the CDR3 is given as listed by TCRdb. The J gene is TRBJ2-7, the V gene TRBV28; the table's D call TRBD1 went unverified against the DNA. The CDR3 region is 14 residues in length, termini included. Per the germline V gene, CDR1 is MDHEN and CDR2 is SYDVKM. CDR3 sequence reads: CASSPLRTRSLPVL.

The chain combines TRBV18 with TRBJ1-2, with TRBD1 as a possible D gene (5 bases). Germline V lookup: CDR1 KGHSH, CDR2 LQKENI. This CDR3 is 14 amino acids long. Trimming took 3 bases from V and 8 from J, leaving 16 bases between them. The CDR3: CASSPRQGLEGYTF. The CDR3 region has the DNA TGTGCCAGCTCACCTCGCCAGGGTTTGGAGGGCTACACCTTC. Combining the CDR3 with reference TRBV18 and TRBJ1-2 gives the whole variable domain NAGVMQNPRHLVRRRGQEARLRCSPMKGHSHVYWYRQLPEEGLKFMVYLQKENIIDESGMPKERFSAEFPKEGPSILRIQQVVRGDSAAYFCASSPRQGLEGYTFGSGTRLTVV.

The V gene is TRBV7-9, the J gene TRBJ1-5, with 8 bases matching TRBD1. The CDR3 sequence is 17 residues long. The germline V gene encodes CDR1 SEHNR and CDR2 FQNEAQ (reference sequence). The J segment lost 6 bases and the V segment lost 4 bases, leaving 14 bases of the junction unmatched. CDR3 sequence: CASSSWTGQRSIQPQHF. CDR3 in DNA: TGTGCCAGCAGCTCCTGGACAGGGCAGCGGTCGATTCAGCCCCAGCATTTT.

V usage is TRBV11-3 and J usage is TRBJ2-3, with D perhaps matching TRBD2 (5 bases). CDR3 length: 20 residues. With 0 bases removed from V and 5 bases from J, the gap between germline ends came to 27 bases. From germline, CDR1 is SGHNT and CDR2 YENEEA. The CDR3 protein is CASSLDFAEAGLAPGDTQYF. The CDR3 region has the DNA TGTGCCAGCAGCTTAGATTTCGCGGAGGCCGGACTGGCCCCCGGAGATACGCAGTATTTT.

This chain links TRBV10-3 with TRBJ2-5, with D uncertain. The CDR3 extends over 14 amino acids. V dropped 2 bases and J dropped 0 bases, with 7 bases sitting between them. The germline CDR1 and CDR2 sequences are ENHRY and SYGVKD. CDR3 DNA sequence: TGTGCCATCAGTGAGGGGCAATACCAAGAGACCCAGTACTTC. It specifies CAISEGQYQETQYF.

The chain links TRBV7-2 to TRBJ2-1, with D possibly TRBD1 on 5 matching bases. This CDR3 comprises 13 residues. The V gene's germline CDR1 is SGHTA and CDR2 FQGNSA. The germline V and J ends were trimmed by 1 base and 7 bases, with 8 bases remaining between them. In nucleotides, the CDR3 is TGTGCCAGCAGCTTAGAGCAGGGAAATGAGCAGTTCTTC. Translation: CASSLEQGNEQFF.

Concerning this clone itself: The same CDR3 is also encoded by other DNA sequences in this sample. The J gene is TRBJ1-1, the V gene TRBV18; 8 bases line up with TRBD1. Germline-derived CDR1 and CDR2 are KGHSH and LQKENI. The CDR3 length is 15 residues. The V gene end was trimmed by 2 bases and the J gene end by 2 bases; junction bases not matched to a gene: 4. The CDR3 DNA reads as TGTGCCAGCTCACCAGCAGGGGGCGTAAACACTGAAGCTTTCTTT. This encodes CASSPAGGVNTEAFF.

This clone has just one count. The chain links TRBV29-1 to TRBJ2-1; TRBD1 is a possible D gene (6 bases). Trimming took 3 bases from V and 0 from J, leaving 21 bases between them. The CDR3 loop spans 18 amino acids. Germline V gene lookup returns CDR1 SQVTM and CDR2 ANQGSEA. CDR3 bases: TGCAGCGTTGATTTGCTTGAGTCAGGGGCGAGCTCCTACAATGAGCAGTTCTTC. Translation: CSVDLLESGASSYNEQFF.

This chain joins TRBV4-1 and TRBJ2-5; 8 positions match TRBD1. This CDR3 has 16 residues. The junction had 8 bases not matched to a gene; V was cut back by 1 base and J by 4 bases. Germline lookup yields CDR1 MGHRA and CDR2 YSYEKL. The CDR3 is CASSQGLWGTGETQYF. The CDR3, as DNA: TGCGCCAGCAGCCAAGGCTTGTGGGGGACAGGAGAGACCCAGTACTTC.

The chain joins TRBV7-9 to TRBJ2-1; a weak D match, TRBD1 (6 bases). Germline V lookup: CDR1 SEHNR, CDR2 FQNEAQ (reference sequence). The V and J ends lost 3 bases and 8 bases respectively, with 11 bases between them. There are 13 residues in the CDR3. CDR3 sequence: CASSFPRGHEQFF. The CDR3 DNA reads as TGTGCCAGCAGCTTCCCCAGGGGCCATGAGCAGTTCTTC.

V gene TRBV11-2 combines with J gene TRBJ2-7; D is possibly TRBD2 (5 bases). Germline V gene lookup returns CDR1 SGHAT and CDR2 FQNNGV. The CDR3 consists of 16 residues. V lost 0 bases and J lost 6, with 18 bases in between. For the CDR3, the DNA is TGTGCCAGCAGCTTAGACATTTTAGGGAGTTTCGGCGAGCAGTACTTC. Protein: CASSLDILGSFGEQYF.

This clone came up once. The chain combines TRBV19 with TRBJ2-5; 9 bases fit TRBD2. The V and J ends lost 9 bases and 6 bases, in that order; junction bases with no gene match: 11. CDR3 length: 14 residues. Germline assignment: CDR1 LNHDA and CDR2 SQIVND (reference sequence). This CDR3 is CASDAGGPTKTQYF. CDR3 nucleotides: TGTGCCAGCGATGCGGGGGGGCCTACGAAGACCCAGTACTTC.

The chain couples TRBV7-3 to TRBJ2-1, with a tentative D call TRBD1 (6 bases). Trimming removed 5 bases from V and 2 bases from J, with 13 bases in between. CDR3 size: 15 residues. Germline V gene sequence: CDR1 SGHTA, CDR2 FQGTGA. CDR3 loop: CASSQDRLAYNEQFF. The DNA of the CDR3 is TGTGCCAGCAGCCAAGACAGGCTAGCCTACAATGAGCAGTTCTTC.

The table lists this clone with a few counts. V is TRBV10-3 and J is TRBJ1-2; tentative D call: TRBD1 (5 bases). This CDR3 spans 12 amino acids. Trimming shortened V by 7 bases and J by 6 bases, and 12 bases separated the two germline ends. Germline V CDR1 and CDR2: ENHRY, SYGVKD. The CDR3 DNA is TGTGCCATCACTGGGGGGAGAGATGGCTACACCTTC. Its translation: CAITGGRDGYTF.

The chain is built from TRBV4-3 and TRBJ1-3; tentatively, D is TRBD1 (5 bases). Germline V gives CDR1 LGHNA, CDR2 YSLEER. V lost 1 base, J lost 0 bases, and 13 bases lay in between. The CDR3 loop spans 17 amino acids. In nucleotides, the CDR3 is TGCGCCAGCAGCCAAGGCATAGGGACTTCCTCTGGAAACACCATATATTTT. The encoded protein is CASSQGIGTSSGNTIYF.

This clone was detected once. J is TRBJ1-5 and V is TRBV27, with D possibly matching TRBD1 (5 bases). There are 15 residues in the CDR3. Trimming removed 6 bases at V and 1 base at J, with 13 bases between. Germline assignment: CDR1 MNHEY and CDR2 SMNVEV (reference sequence). The CDR3 loop reads CASRFDSISNQPQHF. CDR3 bases: TGTGCCAGCAGGTTTGACAGCATCAGCAATCAGCCCCAGCATTTT.

The V and J genes are TRBV27 and TRBJ1-2; D uncertain. V lost 2 bases, J lost 3 bases, and 10 bases lay in between. The CDR3 runs to 14 residues. Germline assignment: CDR1 MNHEY and CDR2 SMNVEV (reference sequence). CDR3 in DNA: TGTGCCAGCAGTTTAAATCCGGGAGACTATGGCTACACCTTC. The encoded protein is CASSLNPGDYGYTF.

This clone was seen a handful of times. The DNA for the CDR3 is TGTGCCAGCAGGGTAACAAGCTCCTACGAGCAGTACTTC. It codes for CASRVTSSYEQYF. The gene calls are TRBV2 and TRBJ2-7, with D unclear. Germline assignment: CDR1 SNHLY and CDR2 FYNNEI. V lost 6 bases and J 0 bases, leaving 9 bases between the germline ends. This CDR3 region has 13 residues.

The CDR3 region is CASSDPITYEQYF. As DNA, the CDR3 is TGTGCCAGCAGTGACCCTATTACCTACGAGCAGTACTTC. This chain links TRBV2 with TRBJ2-7; D not resolved. Trimming stripped 3 bases from V and 2 bases from J, with 8 bases between. Per germline, CDR1 SNHLY and CDR2 FYNNEI. The CDR3 is 13 amino acids. The variable domain in full, completed from reference TRBV2 and TRBJ2-7, reads EPEVTQTPSHQVTQMGQEVILRCVPISNHLYFYWYRQILGQKVEFLVSFYNNEISEKSEIFDDQFSVERPDGSNFTLKIRSTKLEDSAMYFCASSDPITYEQYFGPGTRLTVT.

This sequence joins TRBV3-1 (or the pseudogene TRBV3-2) and TRBJ1-3, with TRBD1 identical over 7 bases. Unmatched junction bases numbered 5, after V lost 7 bases and J lost 2 bases. The CDR3 length is 14 residues. Germline-derived CDR1 and CDR2 are LGHDT and YNNKEL (reference sequence). The DNA of the CDR3 is TGTGCCAGCAACCCAACAGGGGCTGGAAACACCATATATTTT. It is translated as CASNPTGAGNTIYF.

The chain combines TRBV7-2 with TRBJ1-6; no firm D call. The length of the CDR3 is 15 residues. Trimming took 3 bases from V and 6 from J, leaving 12 bases between them. CDR1 is SGHTA and CDR2 is FQGNSA in the germline V gene. The CDR3 reads CASSLVADANSPLHF. CDR3 DNA: TGTGCCAGCAGCTTGGTAGCGGACGCTAATTCACCCCTCCACTTT.